One and the same sample provided the 18 T cell receptor beta chains below, sequenced in a study of neoadjuvant anti-PD-1 for oral cavity cancer. Only in-frame clones appear in the TCRdb table, and some are missing; sequencing was by immunoSEQ multiplex PCR. The table includes 15,000 to 20,000 clones, around 60% detected once. The sample in question was PBMCs, obtained before nivolumab (anti-PD-1) treatment. All receptors derive from a person between 35 and 79 years old with oral cavity squamous cell carcinoma.

This chain connects TRBV5-1 to TRBJ2-3, with TRBD2 as a possible D gene (5 bases). V was clipped by 7 bases and J by 4 bases, with 10 bases between them. CDR1 is SGHRS, CDR2 YFSETQ, per germline. The length of the CDR3 is 12 residues. The CDR3 protein is CASGSPPDTQYF. The CDR3 nucleotides read TGCGCCAGCGGGAGCCCTCCAGATACGCAGTATTTT.

This chain connects TRBV5-1 to TRBJ2-7, with 9 bases aligning to TRBD1. The CDR3 spans 14 residues. V trimming: 5 bases; J trimming: 2 bases; junction bases outside the gene matches: 5. Per germline, CDR1 SGHRS and CDR2 YFSETQ. The CDR3 loop is CASRLGTGTYEQYF. DNA for the CDR3: TGCGCCAGCAGGCTCGGGACAGGGACCTACGAGCAGTACTTC.

The genes are TRBV28 and TRBJ1-5; D remains ambiguous. Trimming took off 5 bases at V and 4 bases at J, with 6 bases between the two ends. The CDR3 length is 12 residues. CDR1 is MDHEN and CDR2 is SYDVKM in the germline V gene. The CDR3 DNA reads as TGTGCCAGCAGTGTCGGTAATCAGCCCCAGCATTTT. It codes for CASSVGNQPQHF.

The chain joins TRBV10-2 to TRBJ1-2; D is perhaps TRBD1 (5 bases). Germline V lookup: CDR1 WSHSY, CDR2 SAAADI. Trimming shortened V by 4 bases and J by 8 bases, and 17 bases separated the two germline ends. The CDR3 runs 14 residues. CDR3 in amino acids: CASSGVGTAWGYTF. In DNA form, the CDR3 reads TGCGCCAGCAGTGGGGTTGGGACCGCTTGGGGCTACACCTTC.

The chain is built from TRBV4-1 and TRBJ2-7, with unresolved D. The CDR3 is 16 residues long. Germline CDR1 and CDR2: MGHRA and YSYEKL. Trimming left V 1 base short and J 3 bases short, with 16 bases between. The CDR3 here is CASSQGADSQGYEQYF. In DNA, the CDR3 is TGCGCCAGCAGCCAAGGGGCGGATAGTCAAGGCTACGAGCAGTACTTC.

The CDR3 spells CASNPRPVARIQETQYF. CDR3 coding DNA: TGTGCCAGCAACCCCCGGCCGGTAGCGCGAATCCAAGAGACCCAGTACTTC. The chain is built from TRBV13 and TRBJ2-5; tentative D call: TRBD2 (5 bases). The CDR3 covers 17 residues. The V end was cut by 7 bases, the J end by 1 base, with 22 bases between. Germline CDR1 and CDR2: PRHDT and FYEKMQ (reference sequence). The whole variable domain, filled in from reference TRBV13 and TRBJ2-5, reads AAGVIQSPRHLIKEKRETATLKCYPIPRHDTVYWYQQGPGQDPQFLISFYEKMQSDKGSIPDRFSAQQFSDYHSELNMSSLELGDSALYFCASNPRPVARIQETQYFGPGTRLLVL.

There are a few counts of this clone. The V gene is TRBV10-3, the J gene TRBJ1-2; TRBD1 might be the D (5 bases). The CDR3 covers 14 residues. Germline CDR1 reads ENHRY; CDR2 reads SYGVKD. V was shortened by 4 bases and J by 4 bases, with 13 bases between the two germline ends. The CDR3 loop is CAISASEGLYGYTF. The CDR3 DNA follows: TGTGCCATCAGTGCCTCTGAGGGGCTCTATGGCTACACCTTC.

The chain carries TRBV6-1 and TRBJ2-7; TRBD2 is a possible D gene (5 bases). The ends were cut back, 6 bases at V and 2 bases at J, with 11 bases in the middle. The CDR3 consists of 13 residues. Germline V gene sequence: CDR1 MNHNS, CDR2 SASEGT. Here the CDR3 DNA reads TGTGCCAGCAGACTAGGTCGGGCCTACGAGCAGTACTTC. This gives the protein CASRLGRAYEQYF.

The chain is built from TRBV7-2 and TRBJ2-7, with 7 bases lining up with TRBD2. The trim removed 5 bases at V and 2 bases at J, leaving 6 bases unmatched. The germline gives CDR1 SGHTA, CDR2 FQGNSA. The CDR3 covers 14 residues. The CDR3 is CASSRIAGPYEQYF. Written as DNA, the CDR3 is TGTGCCAGCAGCCGCATAGCGGGCCCCTACGAGCAGTACTTC.

This clone appeared a few times. The rearrangement joins TRBV14 to TRBJ2-7; 8 bases line up with TRBD1. Unmatched junction bases numbered 5, after V lost 4 bases and J lost 0 bases. Germline V gene sequence: CDR1 SGHDN, CDR2 FVKESK. The CDR3 sequence is 15 residues long. CDR3 sequence reads: CASSRRQGTSYEQYF. The CDR3 DNA follows: TGTGCCAGCAGCCGCCGACAGGGGACCTCCTACGAGCAGTACTTC.

The V gene is TRBV29-1, the J gene TRBJ1-1; tentatively, D is TRBD1 (5 bases). From germline, CDR1 is SQVTM and CDR2 ANQGSEA. Deletions cut 4 bases from V and 7 bases from J, with 16 bases between. This CDR3 has 13 amino acids. The CDR3 here is CSVAGQPRDEAFF. Here the CDR3 DNA reads TGCAGCGTTGCGGGGCAGCCCAGAGATGAAGCTTTCTTT.

This chain links TRBV7-3 with TRBJ2-6; 13 bases are a match to TRBD2. Trimming removed 2 bases from V and 1 base from J; junction bases left unmatched: 5. CDR1 is SGHTA, CDR2 FQGTGA, per germline. This CDR3 is 19 amino acids long. CDR3 bases: TGTGCCAGCAGCTTAGGGACTAGCGGGGACCTTTCTGGGGCCAACGTCCTGACTTTC. Protein product: CASSLGTSGDLSGANVLTF.

Concerning this clone: Germline is not matched at one junction end, which may reflect a read error. The J gene is TRBJ2-2, the V gene TRBV7-7; D remains ambiguous. This CDR3 has 13 residues. The germline CDR1 and CDR2 sequences are SSHAT and FNYEAQ (reference sequence). For the CDR3, the DNA is TGTGCTAGCAGCTTCCCAGGCACCGGGGAGCTGTTTTTT. Its protein is CASSFPGTGELFF.

This clone came up a few times. V is TRBV7-2 and J is TRBJ2-1, with 7 positions matching TRBD2. Germline assignment: CDR1 SGHTA and CDR2 FQGNSA. The CDR3 totals 15 residues. Trimming took 5 bases from V and 3 from J; bases not matched to a gene: 7. CDR3 DNA: TGTGCCAGCAGCGAAGGGTGGGACTACTACAATGAGCAGTTCTTC. Residues: CASSEGWDYYNEQFF. Using reference TRBV7-2 and TRBJ2-1 for the parts outside the CDR3, the full variable domain is GAGVSQSPSNKVTEKGKDVELRCDPISGHTALYWYRQSLGQGLEFLIYFQGNSAPDKSGLPSDRFSAERTGGSVSTLTIQRTQQEDSAVYLCASSEGWDYYNEQFFGPGTRLTVL.

This clone was seen only a few times. The chain carries TRBV2 and TRBJ2-7; D perhaps matches TRBD1 (6 bases). Germline assignment: CDR1 SNHLY and CDR2 FYNNEI. Trimming took off 5 bases at V and 2 bases at J, with 13 bases between the two ends. This CDR3 comprises 14 residues. The CDR3 DNA is TGTGCCAGCAGTTCTTCACAGGGAACCTACGAGCAGTACTTC. It encodes CASSSSQGTYEQYF.

The rearrangement uses TRBV27 and TRBJ2-7, with 14 positions matching TRBD2. The CDR3 is 18 residues long. Germline V CDR1 and CDR2: MNHEY, SMNVEV (reference sequence). Losses at the gene ends were 8 bases for V and 6 bases for J; bases not matched to a gene: 18. The DNA for the CDR3 is TGTGCCAGCTATTCTTCAGGGACTAGCGGGAGCCGTGGGGGCGAGCAGTACTTC. Protein sequence: CASYSSGTSGSRGGEQYF.

The chain links TRBV4-1 to TRBJ2-4; D unclear. The CDR3 is made up of 14 amino acids. V was pared by 0 bases and J by 9 bases, with 12 bases between. Germline lookup yields CDR1 MGHRA and CDR2 YSYEKL. In nucleotides, the CDR3 is TGCGCCAGCAGCCAAGACAGTACTATTGCCATTCAGTACTTC. Residues: CASSQDSTIAIQYF.

This chain connects TRBV5-1 to TRBJ1-2, with a tentative D call TRBD1 (6 bases). The germline gives CDR1 SGHRS, CDR2 YFSETQ. The ends were cut back, 0 bases at V and 4 bases at J, with 13 bases in the middle. This CDR3 comprises 15 residues. This CDR3 is CASSLDGAGAYGYTF. In DNA, the CDR3 is TGCGCCAGCAGCTTGGATGGTGCAGGGGCCTATGGCTACACCTTC.